These 10 T cell receptor beta chains originate from one sample sequenced in a study of blood T cell repertoires in COVID-19. Produced via immunoSEQ multiplex PCR; TCRdb's table is partial and in-frame only. The table shows approximately 220,000 clones, with 80% to 90% occurring only once. Sequencing was performed on peripheral blood. The source is a man aged 50-60 years who had recovered from COVID-19.

The V gene is TRBV9, the J gene TRBJ1-2; 8 positions agree with TRBD1. The ends lost 4 bases at V and 2 bases at J; junction bases unmatched: 4. The CDR3 is made up of 14 amino acids. Germline CDR1 and CDR2: SGDLS and YYNGEE. In DNA form, the CDR3 reads TGTGCCAGCAGCTCCGGGACAGGAAACTATGGCTACACCTTC. This gives the protein CASSSGTGNYGYTF.

Comment on this clone: The sample has other DNA sequences that encode this CDR3 too. The J gene is TRBJ2-5, the V gene TRBV7-2; D remains ambiguous. V was cut by 1 base and J by 1 base, with 4 bases left in between. Germline lookup yields CDR1 SGHTA and CDR2 FQGNSA. The CDR3 length is 13 residues. The CDR3 region has the DNA TGTGCCAGCAGCTTAGGACTCCAAGAGACCCAGTACTTC. Translated: CASSLGLQETQYF.

The gene calls are TRBV3-1 (or the pseudogene TRBV3-2) and TRBJ1-1, with a weak D call TRBD1 (5 bases). The CDR3 extends over 12 amino acids. V was pared by 4 bases and J by 6 bases, with 9 bases between. The germline gives CDR1 LGHDT, CDR2 YNNKEL (reference sequence). The CDR3 bases are TGTGCCAGCAGCCCCCAGGGTTCTGAAGCTTTCTTT. This sequence encodes CASSPQGSEAFF.

The count of this clone is one. The chain has TRBV2 and TRBJ2-7; tentatively, D is TRBD2 (5 bases). The CDR3 runs to 12 residues. The ends were cut back, 8 bases at V and 4 bases at J, with 12 bases in the middle. Germline V gene data show CDR1 as SNHLY and CDR2 as FYNNEI. The CDR3 here is CASSDLLYEQYF. CDR3 sequence (DNA): TGTGCCAGCTCGGACTTACTATACGAGCAGTACTTC.

This sequence joins TRBV14 and TRBJ2-5, with a weak D call TRBD1 (6 bases). This CDR3 is built from 13 residues. Germline CDR1 is SGHDN and CDR2 is FVKESK. The V and J ends lost 1 base and 4 bases respectively, with 7 bases between them. Here the CDR3 DNA reads TGTGCCAGCAGCCAAGGGGGGCGAGAGACCCAGTACTTC. Amino acid sequence: CASSQGGRETQYF.

The chain employs TRBV27 and TRBJ1-1; D is unresolved. Germline V CDR1 and CDR2: MNHEY, SMNVEV (reference sequence). The CDR3 has 15 residues. Trimming pared 3 bases from V and 4 bases from J, leaving 15 bases between. DNA of the CDR3: TGTGCCAGCAGTTTTGGTGGCGCAGGTAGCACTGAAGCTTTCTTT. It yields the protein CASSFGGAGSTEAFF.

V usage is TRBV30 and J usage is TRBJ1-2, with 7 bases fitting TRBD1. V trimming: 4 bases; J trimming: 0 bases; junction bases outside the gene matches: 5. The CDR3 length is 14 residues. Per germline, CDR1 GTSNPN and CDR2 SVGIG (reference sequence). In DNA form, the CDR3 reads TGTGCCTGGACCCGGGACAGAACTAACTATGGCTACACCTTC. It yields the protein CAWTRDRTNYGYTF.

The chain employs TRBV29-1 and TRBJ2-1, with TRBD2 matching 7 bases. J was trimmed by 4 bases and V by 5 bases; bases with no gene match: 8. Germline values: CDR1 SQVTM, CDR2 ANQGSEA. This CDR3 comprises 14 residues. CDR3 coding DNA: TGCAGCGTTTCGTATGGACTAGAGTACAATGAGCAGTTCTTC. Residues: CSVSYGLEYNEQFF.

The chain joins TRBV9 to TRBJ1-3; D is possibly TRBD1 (5 bases). Trimming left V 1 base short and J 2 bases short, with 10 bases between. The length of the CDR3 is 15 residues. CDR1 SGDLS and CDR2 YYNGEE come from the germline V gene. CDR3 in DNA: TGTGCCAGCAGCGTACAGGGTTTAGCTGGAAACACCATATATTTT. Its protein is CASSVQGLAGNTIYF.

This clone was detected a few times. The genes are TRBV7-6 and TRBJ2-7; D might be TRBD1 (7 bases). CDR1 SGHVS and CDR2 FNYEAQ come from the germline V gene. The CDR3 length is 15 residues. V was cut by 3 bases and J by 4 bases, with 16 bases left in between. This CDR3 reads CASSLIQGGIYEQYF. The DNA for the CDR3 is TGTGCCAGCAGCTTGATTCAGGGGGGAATATACGAGCAGTACTTC. The variable domain in full, with the rest retrieved from reference TRBV7-6 and TRBJ2-7, is GAGVSQSPRYKVTKRGQDVALRCDPISGHVSLYWYRQALGQGPEFLTYFNYEAQQDKSGLPNDRFSAERPEGSISTLTIQRTEQRDSAMYRCASSLIQGGIYEQYFGPGTRLTVT.